The 32 T cell receptor beta chains below all came from one sample that was sequenced in a study of shared clonotypes between healthy human individuals. TCRdb's table, derived via immunoSEQ multiplex PCR, lists solely in-frame clones and lacks some. The sample consists of about a million clones, approximately 70% of them appearing once. Sequencing was carried out using memory CD4+ T cells sorted from blood. Subset reported: CD45RA-negative fraction. The receptors derive from a man aged 18-30 years in good health.

In its sample, this clone was seen a few times. V is TRBV4-2 and J is TRBJ2-7, with 7 bases identical to TRBD2. The ends lost 0 bases at V and 3 bases at J; junction bases unmatched: 8. The CDR3 extends over 16 amino acids. Looked up from germline, CDR1 is LGHNA and CDR2 is YNFKEQ. The CDR3 is CASSQDGGGGIYEQYF. The CDR3, as DNA: TGTGCCAGCAGCCAAGACGGTGGGGGAGGGATCTACGAGCAGTACTTC.

Written as DNA, the CDR3 is TGTGCCAGTGGACGGGCGGAGGACCCGAGAAGGCAGCCCCAGCATTTT. Translation gives CASGRAEDPRRQPQHF. This chain uses TRBV19 with TRBJ1-5; D unclear. The CDR3 length is 16 residues. Germline V gives CDR1 LNHDA, CDR2 SQIVND (reference sequence). The V and J ends lost 8 bases and 7 bases respectively, with 24 bases between them.

The chain employs TRBV6-1 and TRBJ1-4; 9 bases are a match to TRBD1. This CDR3 has 13 residues. Germline-derived CDR1 and CDR2 are MNHNS and SASEGT. Unmatched junction bases numbered 6, after V lost 5 bases and J lost 11 bases. The CDR3 nucleotides read TGTGCCAGCAGTAGTGACAGGGGGGAGAAACTGTTTTTT. As protein: CASSSDRGEKLFF.

Note on this clone: This specimen includes other DNA sequences encoding the same CDR3. The chain carries TRBV6-5 and TRBJ1-1; weak D call: TRBD1 (5 bases). The germline CDR1 and CDR2 sequences are MNHEY and SVGAGI. Trimming stripped 2 bases from V and 2 bases from J, with 12 bases between. The CDR3 has 15 residues. The CDR3 sequence: CASSYPGQGNTEAFF. The CDR3 DNA is TGTGCCAGCAGTTACCCCGGACAAGGAAACACTGAAGCTTTCTTT.

With respect to this clone: This CDR3 is also generated by other DNA sequences in the sample. The chain recombines TRBV27 with TRBJ2-3, with TRBD2 as a possible D gene (6 bases). This CDR3 contains 14 residues. Germline assignment: CDR1 MNHEY and CDR2 SMNVEV (reference sequence). Trimming stripped 6 bases from V and 3 bases from J, with 13 bases between. The CDR3 nucleotides read TGTGCCAGCAGCCGTGCGGGGAGGACAGATACGCAGTATTTT. Protein product: CASSRAGRTDTQYF.

This clone has only one observation. The J gene is TRBJ2-7, the V gene TRBV10-1; either TRBD1 or TRBD2 may supply D (5 bases each). The V and J ends lost 2 bases and 6 bases respectively, with 11 bases between them. This CDR3 is 13 amino acids long. Per germline, CDR1 WNHNN and CDR2 SYGVQD (reference sequence). The CDR3 DNA follows: TGCGCCAGCAGTGAGAGGGACGCTGCCGAGCAGTACTTC. Its translation: CASSERDAAEQYF.

The V gene is TRBV5-4, the J gene TRBJ2-3; 10 bases agree with TRBD2. The CDR3 has 15 amino acids. The germline gives CDR1 SGHNT, CDR2 YYREEE (reference sequence). Trimming at V came to 7 bases and at J to 2 bases, leaving 7 bases not matched to a gene. CDR3 loop: CASGRTSGNTDTQYF. In DNA form, the CDR3 reads TGTGCCAGCGGCCGGACTAGCGGAAACACAGATACGCAGTATTTT.

This chain links TRBV5-8 with TRBJ2-1; D gene uncertain. The germline CDR1 and CDR2 sequences are SGHTS and YDEGEE. This CDR3 region has 15 residues. Trimming left V 0 bases short and J 5 bases short, with 12 bases between. The CDR3 DNA reads as TGTGCCAGCAGCTTGGGGCAGTATATCAACAATGAGCAGTTCTTC. It is translated as CASSLGQYINNEQFF.

The chain combines TRBV25-1 with TRBJ1-3; no clear D. Germline CDR1 is MGHDK and CDR2 is SYGVNS. Between the trimmed V and J ends, which lost 9 bases and 2 bases, there was a span of 14 bases. The CDR3 length is 14 residues. The CDR3 DNA reads TGTGCCAGTGGGTCGGGGAAGGCTGGAAACACCATATATTTT. Its translation is CASGSGKAGNTIYF.

This clone was seen more than once but under ten times. The V call is TRBV15, the J call TRBJ1-1; D gene ambiguous. In germline, CDR1 is LNHNV, CDR2 YYDKDF (reference sequence). The CDR3 length is 14 residues. The V end was cut by 1 base, the J end by 1 base, with 7 bases between. This CDR3 is CATSRATKNTEAFF. As DNA, the CDR3 is TGTGCCACCAGCAGAGCTACAAAGAACACTGAAGCTTTCTTT.

The chain is built from TRBV30 and TRBJ1-4; possibly TRBD1 for D (5 bases). The CDR3 totals 15 residues. The ends were cut back, 0 bases at V and 0 bases at J, with 8 bases in the middle. The germline CDR1 and CDR2 sequences are GTSNPN and SVGIG (reference sequence). The CDR3 DNA reads as TGTGCCTGGAGTGTGCAGGGTACAACTAATGAAAAACTGTTTTTT. This translates into CAWSVQGTTNEKLFF.

This chain joins TRBV18 and TRBJ2-1; 13 bases map to TRBD2. The V gene end was trimmed by 2 bases and the J gene end by 6 bases; junction bases not matched to a gene: 1. From germline, CDR1 is KGHSH and CDR2 LQKENI. This CDR3 has 15 amino acids. The CDR3 bases are TGTGCCAGCTCACCAAGGACTAGCGGGAGCAATGAGCAGTTCTTC. Translating it yields CASSPRTSGSNEQFF. Based on the CDR3 plus reference TRBV18 and TRBJ2-1, the full variable domain is NAGVMQNPRHLVRRRGQEARLRCSPMKGHSHVYWYRQLPEEGLKFMVYLQKENIIDESGMPKERFSAEFPKEGPSILRIQQVVRGDSAAYFCASSPRTSGSNEQFFGPGTRLTVL.

CDR3 in amino acids: CASGNTGELFF. CDR3 coding DNA: TGCGCCAGCGGGAACACCGGGGAGCTGTTTTTT. The chain carries TRBV10-1 and TRBJ2-2, with D uncertain. The V end lost 8 bases, the J end lost 1 base, and 2 bases lay between the germline ends. This CDR3 is 11 amino acids long. Germline CDR1 and CDR2: WNHNN and SYGVQD (reference sequence).

CDR3 in amino acids: CASSYSAYTNTGELFF. For the CDR3, the DNA is TGTGCCAGCAGTTACTCGGCTTACACGAACACCGGGGAGCTGTTTTTT. The rearrangement joins TRBV6-5 to TRBJ2-2; no clear D. CDR3 length: 16 residues. Per the germline V gene, CDR1 is MNHEY and CDR2 is SVGAGI. V dropped 0 bases and J dropped 0 bases, with 8 bases sitting between them.

The V call is TRBV5-4, the J call TRBJ1-3; weak D call: TRBD1 (5 bases). The V end lost 3 bases, the J end lost 0 bases, and 10 bases lay between the germline ends. The CDR3 consists of 15 residues. Germline-derived CDR1 and CDR2 are SGHNT and YYREEE (reference sequence). The CDR3 here is CASSSNQGSGNTIYF. For the CDR3, the DNA is TGTGCCAGCAGCTCGAACCAGGGCTCTGGAAACACCATATATTTT.

V and J are TRBV29-1 and TRBJ2-1, with unresolved D. This CDR3 region has 12 residues. Trimming took 4 bases from V and 4 from J, leaving 8 bases between them. In germline, CDR1 is SQVTM, CDR2 ANQGSEA. This CDR3 is CSVGMGYNEQFF. CDR3 in DNA: TGCAGCGTTGGGATGGGTTACAATGAGCAGTTCTTC.

The V gene is TRBV2, the J gene TRBJ2-2; D is perhaps TRBD1 (5 bases). The CDR3 contains 14 residues. Trimming removed 5 bases from V and 8 bases from J, with 15 bases in between. Looked up from germline, CDR1 is SNHLY and CDR2 is FYNNEI. For the CDR3, the DNA is TGTGCCAGCAGTACGACAGCTACTTGGGGGGAGCTGTTTTTT. Translating gives CASSTTATWGELFF.

About this clone: The sample contains more than one DNA sequence encoding this CDR3. The J gene is TRBJ1-5, the V gene TRBV7-2, with 8 bases fitting TRBD1. Trimming took 5 bases from V and 3 from J; bases not matched to a gene: 3. The CDR3 is made up of 14 amino acids. Per germline, CDR1 SGHTA and CDR2 FQGNSA. The CDR3 region is CASSPGQVNQPQHF. The CDR3 DNA is TGTGCCAGCAGCCCGGGACAGGTCAATCAGCCCCAGCATTTT.

The chain employs TRBV5-4 and TRBJ1-1; D is undetermined. The V end was cut by 4 bases, the J end by 1 base, with 11 bases between. Germline lookup yields CDR1 SGHNT and CDR2 YYREEE (reference sequence). This CDR3 region has 14 residues. For the CDR3, the DNA is TGTGCCAGCAGCCCCACCGCAGGGAACACTGAAGCTTTCTTT. Translation: CASSPTAGNTEAFF. Combining the CDR3 with reference TRBV5-4 and TRBJ1-1 gives the whole variable domain ETGVTQSPTHLIKTRGQQVTLRCSSQSGHNTVSWYQQALGQGPQFIFQYYREEENGRGNFPPRFSGLQFPNYSSELNVNALELDDSALYLCASSPTAGNTEAFFGQGTRLTVV.

J is TRBJ2-1 and V is TRBV7-9; D remains ambiguous. CDR3 length: 13 amino acids. Germline V gene lookup returns CDR1 SEHNR and CDR2 FQNEAQ (reference sequence). Trimming removed 3 bases at V and 8 bases at J, with 11 bases between. CDR3 loop: CASSFLPFDEQFF. CDR3 coding DNA: TGTGCCAGCAGCTTTCTACCTTTTGATGAGCAGTTCTTC.

The J gene is TRBJ1-1, the V gene TRBV28; TRBD1 aligns across 11 bases. Germline CDR1 is MDHEN and CDR2 is SYDVKM. The CDR3 length is 16 residues. Germline trimming cut 1 base from V and 13 bases from J; bases unmatched to any gene: 14. CDR3: CASSLLLGTGGADGFF. The CDR3 coding sequence is TGTGCCAGCAGTTTATTACTAGGGACAGGGGGTGCAGATGGTTTCTTT.

Note on this clone: Other DNA sequences within the sample encode an identical CDR3. The rearrangement joins TRBV19 to TRBJ1-2; 10 bases map to TRBD1. V gave up 3 bases and J gave up 4 bases; unmatched junction bases: 2. Germline lookup yields CDR1 LNHDA and CDR2 SQIVND (reference sequence). The CDR3 is 14 amino acids. CDR3 in amino acids: CASSMGQGPYGYTF. CDR3 nucleotides: TGTGCCAGTAGTATGGGACAGGGGCCCTATGGCTACACCTTC.

The gene calls are TRBV6-1 and TRBJ2-7; D may be TRBD1 or TRBD2 (7 bases each). Germline CDR1 is MNHNS and CDR2 is SASEGT. The CDR3 extends over 14 amino acids. Trimming removed 2 bases at V and 5 bases at J, with 13 bases between. The CDR3 coding sequence is TGTGCCAGCAGTGAACCAGGGGGGGTAGACGAGCAGTACTTC. Encoded protein: CASSEPGGVDEQYF.

Only one count was recorded for this clone. This rearrangement joins TRBV14 to TRBJ2-1; 11 bases map to TRBD1. The CDR3 covers 16 residues. V was clipped by 3 bases and J by 3 bases; unmatched bases: 4. From germline, CDR1 is SGHDN and CDR2 FVKESK. CDR3 DNA: TGTGCCAGCAGCCAGCTAGGGACAGGGGGCTACAATGAGCAGTTCTTC. Amino acids: CASSQLGTGGYNEQFF.

V and J are TRBV6-1 and TRBJ1-1, with D unclear. With 6 bases removed from V and 1 base from J, the gap between germline ends came to 15 bases. The CDR3 is 15 residues long. Germline lookup yields CDR1 MNHNS and CDR2 SASEGT. CDR3 protein: CASSRALTANTEAFF. The CDR3 coding sequence is TGTGCCAGCAGCAGAGCCTTGACCGCGAACACTGAAGCTTTCTTT.

This clone has a handful of counts. The chain combines TRBV5-6 with TRBJ1-5, with D possibly TRBD1 on 6 matching bases. Deletions cut 6 bases from V and 3 bases from J, with 16 bases between. The CDR3 contains 15 residues. Per the germline V gene, CDR1 is SGHDT and CDR2 is YYEEEE. The CDR3 reads CASTLKDRPNQPQHF. The CDR3 DNA is TGTGCCAGCACCCTCAAGGACAGACCCAATCAGCCCCAGCATTTT.

This rearrangement joins TRBV11-2 to TRBJ1-5; no clear D gene. Germline CDR1 reads SGHAT; CDR2 reads FQNNGV. This CDR3 contains 15 residues. V lost 2 bases, J lost 7 bases, and 15 bases lay in between. CDR3 region: CASSLSPREGQPQHF. As DNA, the CDR3 is TGTGCCAGCAGCTTATCCCCCCGGGAAGGCCAGCCCCAGCATTTT.

The V call is TRBV2, the J call TRBJ2-7; TRBD1 agrees at 9 bases. The germline V gene encodes CDR1 SNHLY and CDR2 FYNNEI. This CDR3 region has 13 residues. V gave up 5 bases and J gave up 7 bases; unmatched junction bases: 6. CDR3 DNA sequence: TGTGCCAGCAGTCCGGACAGGGGTGAAGAGCAGTACTTC. This sequence encodes CASSPDRGEEQYF.

The V gene is TRBV15, the J gene TRBJ1-2; tentative D call: TRBD1 (5 bases). The CDR3 contains 14 residues. The germline CDR1 and CDR2 sequences are LNHNV and YYDKDF (reference sequence). Trimming pared 3 bases from V and 8 bases from J, leaving 16 bases between. The DNA of the CDR3 is TGTGCCACCAGCAGGGGAAGAACCCAGGGAGGCTACACCTTC. Its translation: CATSRGRTQGGYTF.

The chain carries TRBV5-4 and TRBJ1-1; possible D gene TRBD1, 5 bases. CDR1 is SGHNT and CDR2 is YYREEE in the germline V gene (reference sequence). The CDR3 has 15 residues. The V end was cut by 0 bases, the J end by 1 base, with 10 bases between. Written as DNA, the CDR3 is TGTGCCAGCAGCTTGGGGGACGGCGGGAACACTGAAGCTTTCTTT. This translates into CASSLGDGGNTEAFF.

J is TRBJ1-2 and V is TRBV30; TRBD1 might be the D (5 bases). Germline V gene sequence: CDR1 GTSNPN, CDR2 SVGIG (reference sequence). The CDR3 contains 13 residues. Deletions cut 7 bases from V and 4 bases from J, with 16 bases between. The CDR3 coding sequence is TGTGCCTTCTGGACCCCGGGGACCTATGGCTACACCTTC. Residues: CAFWTPGTYGYTF.

This chain uses TRBV7-2 with TRBJ2-7, with D possibly matching TRBD1 (6 bases). Germline V lookup: CDR1 SGHTA, CDR2 FQGNSA. The CDR3 contains 14 residues. V gave up 6 bases and J gave up 2 bases, with 14 bases separating them. The CDR3 DNA follows: TGTGCCAGCAGTCGGAGAGGGGGAGCCTACGAGCAGTACTTC. Translated: CASSRRGGAYEQYF.